This T cell receptor (beta chain) was sequenced for a study of T cells in Graves' hyperthyroidism and ophthalmopathy. CDR3 size: 13 residues. CDR1 SGHTA and CDR2 FQGNSA come from the germline V gene. Between the trimmed V and J ends, which lost 6 bases and 3 bases, there was a span of 11 bases. Many counts were recorded for this clonotype. Investigators excluded patients with uncontrolled infection, other autoimmune disease, pregnancy or lactation. Clinical symptoms, serum thyroxine and TRAb, thyroid ultrasound and orbital computed tomography were used for the diagnoses. RNA transcripts yielded amplified TCR beta CDR3 regions. An initial round of RT-PCR targeting the TCR CDR3 relied on the HTBI primer set. TCRdb called the multiplex PCR reads again in MiXCR, with one record for every CDR3 protein. Among nearly 750,000 distinct CDR3 sequences listed, just over 35% were seen once.

This chain links TRBV7-2 with TRBJ1-1; D may be TRBD1 (5 bases). Sequenced material: blood. This receptor was taken from a woman between 40 and 55 years old with Graves' hyperthyroidism. The CDR3 sequence is CASSYQGYTEAFF. Written as DNA, the CDR3 is TGTGCCAGCAGTTACCAGGGATACACTGAAGCTTTCTTT.